This is a list of T cell receptor beta chains from one sample in a study of blood T cell repertoires in COVID-19. Clones were read by immunoSEQ multiplex PCR, and TCRdb kept only the in-frame ones, dropping some. The data show about 280,000 clones, approximately 84% seen once. What was sequenced was peripheral blood. Source of these receptors: a woman aged 25-40 years who had recovered from COVID-19. Each CDR3 is given with its conserved first and last residue. The D gene is left open where the match is weak. Rows may omit the clone size; those that give it use once, few, many or a size class.

V	J	D	size	CDR3	DNA
TRBV5-5	TRBJ2-2	.	.	CASSQGGRLLNTGELFF	TGTGCCAGCAGCCAAGGAGGTCGGTTACTGAACACCGGGGAGCTGTTTTTT
TRBV5-4	TRBJ2-3	TRBD2	.	CASSFLGLAVTDTQYF	TGTGCCAGCAGCTTCCTGGGACTAGCGGTCACAGATACGCAGTATTTT
TRBV6-4	TRBJ1-5	TRBD1	.	CADGKLRDRGQDNQPQHF	TGTGCGGACGGAAAACTCCGGGACAGGGGGCAAGACAATCAGCCCCAGCATTTT
TRBV27	TRBJ2-4	.	.	CASSLSGSSKNIQYF	TGTGCCAGCAGTTTATCAGGGAGCTCCAAAAACATTCAGTACTTC
TRBV29-1	TRBJ1-5	TRBD1	.	CSVLTVQGFDQPQHF	TGCAGCGTTCTGACCGTACAGGGGTTCGATCAGCCCCAGCATTTT
TRBV19	TRBJ1-5	.	.	CASSAAGGGNQPQHF	TGTGCCAGTAGTGCCGCGGGAGGGGGCAATCAGCCCCAGCATTTT
TRBV28	TRBJ1-2	TRBD1	.	CASSWGDRGPYGYTF	TGTGCCAGCAGTTGGGGGGACAGGGGGCCCTATGGCTACACCTTC
TRBV6-6	TRBJ2-7	TRBD1	.	CASSYGGQGFSYEQYF	TGTGCCAGCAGTTACGGTGGACAGGGGTTTTCCTACGAGCAGTACTTC
TRBV9	TRBJ2-1	TRBD1	.	CASSVAPTGVYNEQFF	TGTGCCAGCAGCGTAGCCCCAACAGGGGTATACAATGAGCAGTTCTTC
TRBV10-3	TRBJ1-6	TRBD1	few	CAISERDRGNSPLHF	TGTGCCATCAGTGAGCGGGACAGGGGTAATTCACCCCTCCACTTT
TRBV5-1	TRBJ2-1	.	.	CASSIRDGLYNEQFF	TGCGCCAGCAGCATCCGGGACGGACTATACAATGAGCAGTTCTTC
TRBV5-5	TRBJ1-4	.	.	CASSYDGGRPPILFF	TGTGCCAGCAGCTACGATGGGGGCAGGCCTCCCATACTGTTTTTT
TRBV14	TRBJ2-3	TRBD1	.	CASSQDRDRGTESDTQYF	TGTGCCAGCAGCCAAGACCGGGACAGGGGAACGGAGTCGGATACGCAGTATTTT
TRBV10-3	TRBJ2-7	.	once	CAISHPAADSGSSYEQYF	TGTGCCATCAGCCACCCGGCCGCGGACAGCGGAAGCTCCTACGAGCAGTACTTC
TRBV7-9	TRBJ1-4	.	.	CASSLEGGDNEKLFF	TGTGCCAGCAGCTTAGAGGGAGGGGATAATGAAAAACTGTTTTTT
TRBV6-5	TRBJ2-2	TRBD2	few	CASTGSGGLGELFF	TGTGCCAGCACGGGGAGCGGGGGGTTAGGGGAGCTGTTTTTT
TRBV6-4	TRBJ1-2	TRBD1	.	CASSRGTEGYGYTF	TGTGCCAGCAGCCGCGGGACAGAGGGCTATGGCTACACCTTC
TRBV28	TRBJ2-7	TRBD1	.	CASSFGWSTGGPYEQYF	TGTGCCAGCAGTTTCGGGTGGTCGACAGGGGGACCCTACGAGCAGTACTTC
TRBV13	TRBJ1-6	TRBD1	.	CASSPSGTGRNSPLHF	TGTGCCAGCAGCCCCTCCGGGACAGGGAGAAATTCACCCCTCCACTTT
TRBV5-4	TRBJ2-7	.	few	CASSLDLGRGTYEQYF	TGTGCCAGCAGCTTGGATCTGGGTAGGGGGACCTACGAGCAGTACTTC
TRBV27	TRBJ2-7	TRBD1	.	CASSSTGGAYEQYF	TGTGCCAGCAGTTCGACAGGGGGAGCCTACGAGCAGTACTTC
TRBV5-6	TRBJ1-2	TRBD1	.	CASSLPAGTGGPYGYTF	TGTGCCAGCAGCCTCCCTGCCGGGACAGGGGGACCTTATGGCTACACCTTC
TRBV2	TRBJ2-2	.	.	CASSDDTGELFF	TGTGCCAGCAGTGACGACACCGGGGAGCTGTTTTTT
TRBV2	TRBJ2-6	.	.	CASSGQTGLFSGANVLTF	TGTGCCAGCAGCGGACAGACAGGTCTATTCTCTGGGGCCAACGTCCTGACTTTC
TRBV27	TRBJ2-7	TRBD2	.	CASSYSGTTIYEQYF	TGTGCCAGCAGTTACTCCGGGACTACAATCTACGAGCAGTACTTC
TRBV7-2	TRBJ1-3	.	.	CASSWQGPHSGNTIYF	TGTGCCAGCAGCTGGCAGGGGCCTCACTCTGGAAACACCATATATTTT
TRBV3-1/TRBV3-2	TRBJ1-6	.	.	CASSQAGGQRGSPLHF	TGTGCCAGCAGCCAAGCAGGAGGACAGAGAGGTTCACCCCTCCACTTT
TRBV21-1	TRBJ2-5	.	.	CASSRQGGAETQYF	TGTGCCAGCAGCCGCCAAGGAGGGGCAGAGACCCAGTACTTC
TRBV6-5	TRBJ2-7	TRBD1	few	CASTPTGVRAYEQYF	TGTGCCAGCACCCCCACAGGGGTGAGGGCCTACGAGCAGTACTTC
TRBV7-2	TRBJ2-1	.	.	CASRRTTSDNEQFF	TGTGCCAGCAGGAGGACAACTTCAGACAATGAGCAGTTCTTC
TRBV12-5	TRBJ1-1	.	.	CASGLYRMNTEAFF	TGTGCTAGTGGTTTGTACAGGATGAACACTGAAGCTTTCTTT
TRBV9	TRBJ1-3	.	.	CASSVYSHSGNTIYF	TGTGCCAGCAGCGTGTACAGTCACTCTGGAAACACCATATATTTT
TRBV18	TRBJ1-4	TRBD1	.	CASSQDRVAEKLFF	TGTGCCAGCTCACAGGACAGGGTGGCGGAAAAACTGTTTTTT
TRBV6-2/TRBV6-3	TRBJ2-2	.	.	CASRYDMGARAGELFF	TGTGCCAGCAGATACGACATGGGAGCGAGGGCCGGGGAGCTGTTTTTT
TRBV18	TRBJ1-1	.	.	CASSPPLLTTQNTEAFF	TGTGCCAGCTCACCACCTCTTTTGACAACACAGAACACTGAAGCTTTCTTT
TRBV28	TRBJ2-7	TRBD1	.	CGAGTGGHEQYF	TGTGGGGCCGGGACAGGGGGGCACGAGCAGTACTTC
TRBV4-2	TRBJ2-5	TRBD2	.	CASSQDSGAGGTQETQYF	TGTGCCAGCAGCCAAGATTCGGGAGCGGGGGGTACCCAAGAGACCCAGTACTTC
TRBV30	TRBJ1-1	TRBD1	.	CAWRRGQGTEAFF	TGTGCCTGGAGGAGGGGACAGGGAACTGAAGCTTTCTTT
TRBV18	TRBJ2-6	TRBD1	.	CASSPLTGGQSGANVLTF	TGTGCCAGCTCACCCCTGACAGGGGGGCAGTCTGGGGCCAACGTCCTGACTTTC
TRBV7-2	TRBJ2-1	TRBD1	.	CASSPRQGVKFF	TGTGCCAGCAGCCCGAGACAGGGTGTTAAGTTCTTC
TRBV5-8	TRBJ1-1	.	.	CASSLARNSISEAFF	TGTGCCAGCAGCTTAGCTCGCAATAGTATTTCTGAAGCTTTCTTT
TRBV6-5	TRBJ1-5	.	.	CASSRTERSGQPQHF	TGTGCCAGCAGCCGCACTGAGAGGAGCGGTCAGCCCCAGCATTTT
TRBV19	TRBJ2-1	.	.	CASRAGLYNEQFF	TGTGCCAGTAGGGCAGGACTATACAATGAGCAGTTCTTC
TRBV11-3	TRBJ2-5	.	.	CASSRGGRGAETQYF	TGTGCCAGCAGCAGGGGGGGACGGGGAGCGGAGACCCAGTACTTC
TRBV28	TRBJ2-7	TRBD2	.	CASGTSIYEQYF	TGTGCCAGCGGGACTAGTATCTACGAGCAGTACTTC